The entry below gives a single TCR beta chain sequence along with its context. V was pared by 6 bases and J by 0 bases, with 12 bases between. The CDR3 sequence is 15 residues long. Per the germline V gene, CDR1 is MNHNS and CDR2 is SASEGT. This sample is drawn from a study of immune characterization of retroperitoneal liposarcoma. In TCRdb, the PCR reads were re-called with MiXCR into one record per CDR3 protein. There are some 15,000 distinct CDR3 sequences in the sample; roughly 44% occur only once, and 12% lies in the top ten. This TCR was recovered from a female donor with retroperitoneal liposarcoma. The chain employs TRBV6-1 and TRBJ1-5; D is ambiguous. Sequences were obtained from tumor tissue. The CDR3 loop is CASRYSTNSNQPQHF. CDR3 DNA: TGTGCCAGCAGATACAGCACGAATAGCAATCAGCCCCAGCATTTT.